These T cell receptor beta chains were read from a single sample in a study of cytomegalovirus exposure and HLA in healthy donors. Only in-frame clones appear in the TCRdb table, and some are missing; sequencing was by immunoSEQ multiplex PCR. The sample shows about 170,000 clones, over 65% of them seen only once. The sequencing sample was made of PBMCs. Receptor source: a man aged 35-49 years in good health and CMV-seropositive. The CDR3 runs from the conserved cysteine through the conserved F or W. Each record gives: V gene, D gene, clone size, J gene, CDR3 protein, CDR3 DNA. A D gene is named only where the DNA matches it firmly. Clone size is not always given. Where it is, it says once, few, many or a class for expanded clones.

V gene: TRBV15; D gene: .; clone size: .; J gene: TRBJ1-3; CDR3 protein: CATQRGPSSGNTIYF; CDR3 DNA: TGTGCCACCCAGCGGGGGCCGTCATCTGGAAACACCATATATTTT
V gene: TRBV5-1; D gene: TRBD1; clone size: few; J gene: TRBJ2-2; CDR3 protein: CASSWQGAGGELFF; CDR3 DNA: TGCGCCAGCAGCTGGCAGGGGGCTGGCGGGGAGCTGTTTTTT
V gene: TRBV19; D gene: .; clone size: .; J gene: TRBJ1-4; CDR3 protein: CASSAPGATNEKLFF; CDR3 DNA: TGTGCCAGTAGTGCCCCGGGTGCAACTAATGAAAAACTGTTTTTT
V gene: TRBV27; D gene: .; clone size: .; J gene: TRBJ2-7; CDR3 protein: CASSFQGSYEQYF; CDR3 DNA: TGTGCCAGCAGTTTTCAGGGGTCCTACGAGCAGTACTTC
V gene: TRBV6-6; D gene: .; clone size: few; J gene: TRBJ1-6; CDR3 protein: CASSLGSYSPLHF; CDR3 DNA: TGTGCCAGCAGTTTGGGGAGTTATTCACCCCTCCACTTT
V gene: TRBV6-1; D gene: .; clone size: .; J gene: TRBJ2-7; CDR3 protein: CAGGRSSYEQYF; CDR3 DNA: TGTGCCGGAGGCAGGTCCTCCTACGAGCAGTACTTC
V gene: TRBV4-3; D gene: TRBD1; clone size: .; J gene: TRBJ1-2; CDR3 protein: CASSQGWDSRGDTF; CDR3 DNA: TGCGCCAGCAGCCAAGGTTGGGACAGCCGCGGAGACACCTTC
V gene: TRBV25-1; D gene: .; clone size: .; J gene: TRBJ2-7; CDR3 protein: CASTGQRGEQYF; CDR3 DNA: TGTGCCAGCACCGGACAACGTGGGGAGCAGTACTTC
V gene: TRBV27; D gene: TRBD1; clone size: .; J gene: TRBJ1-5; CDR3 protein: CASSFTGVYSNQPQHF; CDR3 DNA: TGTGCCAGCAGTTTTACAGGGGTTTATAGCAATCAGCCCCAGCATTTT
V gene: TRBV5-6; D gene: .; clone size: .; J gene: TRBJ2-5; CDR3 protein: CASSSGAGGGRETQYF; CDR3 DNA: TGTGCCAGCAGCTCGGGGGCAGGGGGTGGCCGAGAGACCCAGTACTTC
V gene: TRBV7-2; D gene: TRBD1; clone size: few; J gene: TRBJ2-7; CDR3 protein: CASSHDRDEQYF; CDR3 DNA: TGTGCCAGCAGCCACGACAGGGACGAGCAGTACTTC
V gene: TRBV7-8; D gene: TRBD2; clone size: .; J gene: TRBJ2-1; CDR3 protein: CASSPRLAGGYNEQFF; CDR3 DNA: TGTGCCAGCAGCCCTCGACTAGCGGGGGGATACAATGAGCAGTTCTTC
V gene: TRBV11-2; D gene: .; clone size: few; J gene: TRBJ1-4; CDR3 protein: CASSLAGHQAEKLFF; CDR3 DNA: TGTGCCAGCAGCTTAGCCGGACACCAGGCTGAAAAACTGTTTTTT
V gene: TRBV19; D gene: .; clone size: .; J gene: TRBJ1-1; CDR3 protein: CASSIGRHAEGTEAFF; CDR3 DNA: TGTGCCAGTAGTATAGGTAGGCACGCCGAGGGCACTGAAGCTTTCTTT
V gene: TRBV15; D gene: TRBD2; clone size: .; J gene: TRBJ2-5; CDR3 protein: CATSRAAGEETQYF; CDR3 DNA: TGTGCCACCAGCAGAGCGGCGGGAGAAGAGACCCAGTACTTC
V gene: TRBV7-9; D gene: .; clone size: .; J gene: TRBJ2-7; CDR3 protein: CASSLVATYEQYF; CDR3 DNA: TGTGCCAGCAGCTTAGTTGCTACCTACGAGCAGTACTTC
V gene: TRBV5-1; D gene: .; clone size: few; J gene: TRBJ1-1; CDR3 protein: CASSWVGGADTEAFF; CDR3 DNA: TGCGCCAGCAGCTGGGTAGGGGGGGCGGACACTGAAGCTTTCTTT
V gene: TRBV10-3; D gene: .; clone size: .; J gene: TRBJ1-2; CDR3 protein: CAISEEGTGYTF; CDR3 DNA: TGTGCCATCAGTGAGGAGGGAACTGGCTACACCTTC
V gene: TRBV5-4; D gene: .; clone size: .; J gene: TRBJ2-5; CDR3 protein: CASSLGPGEETQYF; CDR3 DNA: TGTGCCAGCAGCTTGGGTCCAGGGGAAGAGACCCAGTACTTC
V gene: TRBV13; D gene: .; clone size: few; J gene: TRBJ2-7; CDR3 protein: CASSLDGGYEQYF; CDR3 DNA: TGTGCCAGCAGCTTAGACGGGGGATACGAGCAGTACTTC